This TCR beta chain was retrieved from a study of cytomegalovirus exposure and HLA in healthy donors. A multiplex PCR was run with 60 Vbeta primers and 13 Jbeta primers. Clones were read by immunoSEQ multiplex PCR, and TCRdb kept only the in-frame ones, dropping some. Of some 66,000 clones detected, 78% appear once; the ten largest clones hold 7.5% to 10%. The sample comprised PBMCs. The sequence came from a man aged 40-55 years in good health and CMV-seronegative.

The CDR3 DNA reads as TGTGCCAGCAGCTTGTCGGGGAGCGGGAACACTGAAGCTTTCTTT. This encodes CASSLSGSGNTEAFF. J is TRBJ1-1 and V is TRBV7-2; D call uncertain. Germline-derived CDR1 and CDR2 are SGHTA and FQGNSA. Trimming cost V 3 bases and J 1 base, with 12 bases left between them. This CDR3 contains 15 residues.